The source of this TCR beta chain is a study of T-cell reconstitution after alpha-beta-depleted transplantation in children. General study results and limits: At the one-year point after transplant, T-cell counts and TCRbeta diversity were found to come mostly from T cells that had been newly produced. The study traced high day-60 TCRbeta diversity in some patients to surviving recipient T cells and thymic progenitors. Expanded clones from the graft, numbering several hundred, reportedly supplied alpha-beta T cells about two months after transplant.

CDR1 is SGDLS and CDR2 is YYNGEE in the germline V gene. Trimming took 0 bases from V and 0 from J, leaving 12 bases between them. The CDR3 is 16 amino acids. As it was prepared, the TCRbeta library received unique molecular identifiers. One entry per CDR3 protein results from TCRdb running MiXCR on the PCR reads. The table shows fewer than 700,000 distinct CDR3 sequences, with 13% occurring only once. For this clonotype: The antigen is unknown.

This TCR derives from a male patient younger than 18 who had a stem cell transplant for acute myeloid leukemia, so the T cells may come from the graft donor. The sample consisted of PBMCs, mostly from graft donor cells, taken 360 days after TCRalphabeta/CD19-depleted stem cell transplant. This chain uses TRBV9 with TRBJ2-5, with D possibly matching TRBD1 (5 bases). The CDR3: CASSVEGHKYQETQYF. The CDR3 DNA sequence: TGTGCCAGCAGCGTAGAAGGACACAAGTACCAAGAGACCCAGTACTTC.